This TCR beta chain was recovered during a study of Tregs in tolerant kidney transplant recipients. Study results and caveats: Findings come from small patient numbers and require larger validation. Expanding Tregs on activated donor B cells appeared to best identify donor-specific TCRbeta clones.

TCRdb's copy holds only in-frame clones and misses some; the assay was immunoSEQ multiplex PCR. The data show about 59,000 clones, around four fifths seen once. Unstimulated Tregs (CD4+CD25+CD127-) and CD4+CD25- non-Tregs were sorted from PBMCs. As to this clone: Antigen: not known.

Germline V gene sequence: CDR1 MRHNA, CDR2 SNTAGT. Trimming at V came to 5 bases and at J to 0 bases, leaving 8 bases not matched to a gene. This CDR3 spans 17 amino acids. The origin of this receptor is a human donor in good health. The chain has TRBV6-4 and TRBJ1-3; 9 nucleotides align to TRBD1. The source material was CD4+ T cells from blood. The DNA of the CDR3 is TGTGCCAGCAGTCACACGGGACAGGGTACCTCTGGAAACACCATATATTTT. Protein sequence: CASSHTGQGTSGNTIYF.